This T cell receptor (beta chain) was profiled in a study of T cell responses to AZD1222 COVID-19 vaccine (dated by TCRdb to the early 2020s). Broadly, across the study: AZD1222 recipients given second doses at about 4 weeks or at about 12 weeks were pooled, since spike-specific TCR depth and breadth were not found to differ between the two schedules. TCR sequencing was performed for 230 to 250 trial participants, of whom roughly 200 were given two doses of AZD1222 and approximately 26 were given two doses of MenACWY control vaccine. Enrollment into the trials was organized by age into subgroups of 18-55, 56-69 and 70-plus years, and those subgroups contained approximately 160, 26 and 62 TCR-sequenced participants, respectively. On the study overall, not on this receptor specifically: No day 14 peak-response samples were available, so repertoires were characterized only after the peak T cell response. Conclusions about previously exposed vaccinees are limited because only a handful of AZD1222 recipients were SARS-CoV-2 seropositive at baseline. CD4 TCRs associated with the vaccine covered the entire spike protein, and the dominant responses were in regions 160-218 and 743-854. Epitopes outside the regions mutated in the B.1.351 and B.1.1.7 variants were reportedly recognized by nearly half of the unique spike-specific TCRs. After two AZD1222 doses, both the breadth and the depth of spike-specific TCRs were significantly higher than at day 0 and than in MenACWY recipients. The 56-69-year group was small, and its depth increase did not reach significance, likely because of low power. Participants were mostly white British, with more females than males. The authors suggested clonal diversity may have been underestimated.

The sample holds one count of this clone. This clone's antigen is unknown. Per-nucleotide qualities are absent, and no much larger clonotype sits a single base away. The CDR3 regions of human TCRbeta chains were analyzed by immunosequencing. The source study handled its data this way. TCRs in the repertoires were compared against a reference library of SARS-CoV-2-specific TCRs that had been generated with the MIRA antigen-specificity platform. Breadth was defined as the fraction of unique TCRs that were SARS-CoV-2-associated, and depth was defined as the fraction of total T cells that were SARS-CoV-2-associated. Using the MIRA data, each spike-specific TCR was mapped to the spike region that the TCR reacts to and placed in a CD4 or CD8 class. Log10-transformed breadth and depth values were compared by one-way ANOVA with Sidak's multiple comparisons tests. Sourced from immuneACCESS, this table was stored by TCRdb with only in-frame sequences that have V and J called. A share of the clones is absent; for the studies checked, an unresolved V gene accounts for under half, and the remainder has no known explanation. V and J calls and clone size are copied from that table; D and trimming were computed from the DNA. For this sample the table gives around 63,000 clones, of which roughly 87% were detected only once. The ten largest clones represent around 20% of the sample.

V lost 3 bases and J lost 3 bases, and the count of bases not matched to a germline gene is 3. The cysteine opens and the phenylalanine closes a CDR3 of 14 amino acids. The sequence is cut down to CDR3 DNA, 42 bases in frame from base 1. CDR1 and CDR2 are drawn from the germline V gene (reference sequence): SGHKS, YYEKEE. What the time point label conveys for this sample: baseline before first vaccination. The vaccinee samples were drawn from two UK trials, COV001 and COV002, one of which was a single-blind randomized controlled phase 2/3 trial testing AZD1222 (ChAdOx1 nCoV-19) in healthy adults. For TCRbeta chain sequencing, PBMC samples were collected from trial participants at day 0 and at day 28 after the second dose.

The source was peripheral blood, collected on day 0 of AZD1222 vaccination. The chain joins TRBV5-5 to TRBJ2-3; TRBD1 matches 8 bases in the middle. This clonotype originated in an adult in good health. The CDR3 protein: CASSSGTGTDTQYF. The DNA sequence is given as TGTGCCAGCAGCTCCGGGACAGGAACAGATACGCAGTATTTT.